The sample holds one count of the clone carrying this T cell receptor (beta chain). The ends lost 6 bases at V and 0 bases at J; junction bases unmatched: 8. Germline values: CDR1 MDHEN, CDR2 SYDVKM. This CDR3 region has 17 residues. Enrollment of patients from Seattle took place during active infection, with longitudinal follow-up. This sample stems from a study of blood T cell repertoires in COVID-19. For the study at large: PBMCs, B-cell-depleted T cells, or T cells provided the cDNA or gDNA that made up the material.

Original data processing: Amplifying reference gene primers gave estimates of nucleated cell counts. Produced via immunoSEQ multiplex PCR; TCRdb's table is partial and in-frame only. V and J calls and clone size are copied from that table; D and trimming were computed from the DNA. This table has around 150,000 clones, around 83% appearing once. The rearrangement uses TRBV28 and TRBJ2-1; 10 bases line up with TRBD1. This sequence originates from a man aged 25 to 40 with COVID-19, enrolled during active disease. The sequenced sample consisted of peripheral blood. CDR3 region: CASSRGTGDHSYNEQFF. DNA of the CDR3: TGTGCCAGCAGCCGCGGGACAGGGGACCACTCCTACAATGAGCAGTTCTTC.